A selection of T cell receptor beta chains follows, all from one sample in a study of blood T cell repertoires in COVID-19. Data came from immunoSEQ multiplex PCR; TCRdb stores just in-frame clones and leaves some out. Of more than 95,000 clones in the sample, around 90% were seen once. The sequenced sample consisted of peripheral blood. Every receptor here comes from a human donor in a cohort sampled during active COVID-19. CDR3s include the opening cysteine and the closing phenylalanine or tryptophan. D genes are given only for firm matches. Clone size appears in some rows only: once, few, many, or a class for an expanded clone.

TGTGCCTGGAGGGTCAGCACGGCGGGGCGTGGCTACACCTTC | CAWRVSTAGRGYTF | TRBJ1-2 | - | TRBV30 | -
TGTGCCAGCAGTTCAATACACCCCTCTTTGGTGGGCTACACCTTC | CASSSIHPSLVGYTF | TRBJ1-2 | - | TRBV6-5 | -
TGTGCTAAAGATTACAGGGATACGCAGTATTTT | CAKDYRDTQYF | TRBJ2-3 | - | TRBV30 | -
TGTGCCTGGAGTGTAGGGGGTGGGATCCACGAGCAGTACTTC | CAWSVGGGIHEQYF | TRBJ2-7 | - | TRBV30 | -
TGTGCCAGCAGCTTAGTCCTAGCGGGAGATACGCAGTATTTT | CASSLVLAGDTQYF | TRBJ2-3 | - | TRBV11-2 | TRBD2
TGTGCCACACTAGCGCCTAATCAGGATACGCAGTATTTT | CATLAPNQDTQYF | TRBJ2-3 | - | TRBV19 | TRBD2
TGTGCCAGCAGCTTTAAACGGTTGACCCGAGAGGGGAACACTGAAGCTTTCTTT | CASSFKRLTREGNTEAFF | TRBJ1-1 | once | TRBV5-4 | -
TGTGCCAGCAGCCAAGAGCTTACTAGCGTAACCTACAATGAGCAGTTCTTC | CASSQELTSVTYNEQFF | TRBJ2-1 | - | TRBV4-2 | TRBD2
TGCGCCAGCAGCCACTATACAGGGGCCTACGAGCAGTACTTC | CASSHYTGAYEQYF | TRBJ2-7 | few | TRBV4-1 | TRBD1
TGTGCCAGCAGCCTTCATACAGGGGGCAATCAGCCCCAGCATTTT | CASSLHTGGNQPQHF | TRBJ1-5 | - | TRBV3-1/TRBV3-2 | TRBD1
TGTGCCAGCAGTTTGTCGGACAGGGGGCTAGGCTACAATGAGCAGTTCTTC | CASSLSDRGLGYNEQFF | TRBJ2-1 | - | TRBV27 | TRBD1
TGCAGCGTGGGTACAGGGGCTTTAGATACGCAGTATTTT | CSVGTGALDTQYF | TRBJ2-3 | - | TRBV29-1 | TRBD1
TGTGCCAGCAGTTTACCCGGACAGGGGGCCGGCACAGATACGCAGTATTTT | CASSLPGQGAGTDTQYF | TRBJ2-3 | - | TRBV27 | TRBD1
TGTGCCAGCAGCCTGGCTCCGTTAGGCGGCGAAGCTTTCTTT | CASSLAPLGGEAFF | TRBJ1-1 | - | TRBV7-8 | -
TGTGCCAGCAGCCGTAACCGGGACAGGGTCTACGAGCAGTACTTC | CASSRNRDRVYEQYF | TRBJ2-7 | - | TRBV6-5 | TRBD1
TGTGCCAGCAGCCACCTAGGGGGCGTATACTACGAGCAGTACTTC | CASSHLGGVYYEQYF | TRBJ2-7 | - | TRBV3-1/TRBV3-2 | TRBD1
TGTGCCAGCAGGATGTCCCGGGACAGCAATGGGAGGTGGCATTTT | CASRMSRDSNGRWHF | TRBJ1-5 | - | TRBV2 | TRBD1
TGTGCCAGCAGCTTGGGCCCGGACAGGGGGCCGGATGAGCAGTTCTTC | CASSLGPDRGPDEQFF | TRBJ2-1 | - | TRBV11-1 | TRBD1
TGTGCCAGCAGCCAGCAGGGGGTCACAGATACGCAGTATTTT | CASSQQGVTDTQYF | TRBJ2-3 | - | TRBV9 | TRBD1
TGTGCCAGCAGCGTAGCCGGGAGTCCCTACGAGCAGTACTTC | CASSVAGSPYEQYF | TRBJ2-7 | - | TRBV9 | -
TGTGCCAGCAGCTTAGTATACACAGGGGGCTGGGAGCAGTTCTTC | CASSLVYTGGWEQFF | TRBJ2-1 | once | TRBV7-9 | TRBD1
TGTGCCAGCAGCCCCCGGGTCCAGGGTCCAGAGCAGTTCTTC | CASSPRVQGPEQFF | TRBJ2-1 | - | TRBV5-6 | -
- | CASSTSGTVETQYF | TRBJ2-5 | once | TRBV5-8 | -
TGTGCCAGCAGTTTATGGAATCCAGGGGGCGGTCACACCGGGGAGCTGTTTTTT | CASSLWNPGGGHTGELFF | TRBJ2-2 | - | TRBV28 | TRBD1
TGTGCCAGCAGTGAGGCTGGACATGCAACTAATGAAAAACTGTTTTTT | CASSEAGHATNEKLFF | TRBJ1-4 | - | TRBV25-1 | -
TGTGCCAGCAGCGATAGAAGGGGCTCTGGGGCCAACGTCCTGACTTTC | CASSDRRGSGANVLTF | TRBJ2-6 | - | TRBV11-1 | -
TGTGCCAGCAGCGGCTTAGGGGACAGGGTGGACACTGAAGCTTTCTTT | CASSGLGDRVDTEAFF | TRBJ1-1 | - | TRBV9 | TRBD1
TGTGCCAGCATGGGCCTCGGGGTTAAAGCTGAAGCTTTCTTT | CASMGLGVKAEAFF | TRBJ1-1 | - | TRBV6-5 | -
TGTGCCAGCAGCGGACAGGGGTTAGGGCCCCAGCATTTT | CASSGQGLGPQHF | TRBJ1-5 | - | TRBV12-3/TRBV12-4 | TRBD1
TGTGCCACCAGCAGGGACAGGGGTGGGACCCAGTACTTC | CATSRDRGGTQYF | TRBJ2-5 | - | TRBV15 | TRBD1
TGTGCCAGCAGTTACTTCGGAGGGGGCGTTGAAAAACTGTTTTTT | CASSYFGGGVEKLFF | TRBJ1-4 | once | TRBV6-5 | TRBD1
TGTGCCAGCAGCCCCGCCCGGACTGAAGCTTTCTTT | CASSPARTEAFF | TRBJ1-1 | - | TRBV4-2 | -